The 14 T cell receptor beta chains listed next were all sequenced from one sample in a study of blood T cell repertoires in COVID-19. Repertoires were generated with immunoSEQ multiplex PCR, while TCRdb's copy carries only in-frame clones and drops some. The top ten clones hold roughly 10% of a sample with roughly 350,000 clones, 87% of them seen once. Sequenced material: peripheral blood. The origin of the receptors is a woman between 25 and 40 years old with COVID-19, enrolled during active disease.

The CDR3 DNA follows: TGTGCCAGCTCTCGAGCCCAGGGGGACCAGCCCCAGCATTTT. Its protein product is CASSRAQGDQPQHF. This chain links TRBV18 with TRBJ1-5, with 7 bases that match TRBD1. CDR1 is KGHSH, CDR2 LQKENI, per germline. Trimming took 6 bases from V and 7 from J; bases not matched to a gene: 9. CDR3 length equals 14 residues.

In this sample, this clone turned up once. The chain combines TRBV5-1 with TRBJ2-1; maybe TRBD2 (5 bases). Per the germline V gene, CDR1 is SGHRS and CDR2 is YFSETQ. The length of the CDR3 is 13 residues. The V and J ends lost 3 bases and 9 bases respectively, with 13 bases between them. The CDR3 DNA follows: TGCGCCAGCAGCTGGACTCCCGCGGGTGAGCAGTTCTTC. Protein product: CASSWTPAGEQFF.

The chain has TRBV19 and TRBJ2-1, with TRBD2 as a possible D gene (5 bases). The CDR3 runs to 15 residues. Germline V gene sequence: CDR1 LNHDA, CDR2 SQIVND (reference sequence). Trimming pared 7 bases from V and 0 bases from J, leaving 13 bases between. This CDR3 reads CASTGPGSSYNEQFF. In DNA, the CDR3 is TGTGCCAGTACCGGCCCGGGGAGCTCCTACAATGAGCAGTTCTTC.

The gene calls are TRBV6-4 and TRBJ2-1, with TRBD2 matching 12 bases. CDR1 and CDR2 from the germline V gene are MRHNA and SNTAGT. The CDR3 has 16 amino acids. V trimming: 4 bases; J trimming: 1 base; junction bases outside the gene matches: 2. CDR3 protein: CASSGLAGVSYNEQFF. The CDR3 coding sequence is TGTGCCAGCAGTGGACTAGCGGGAGTATCCTACAATGAGCAGTTCTTC.

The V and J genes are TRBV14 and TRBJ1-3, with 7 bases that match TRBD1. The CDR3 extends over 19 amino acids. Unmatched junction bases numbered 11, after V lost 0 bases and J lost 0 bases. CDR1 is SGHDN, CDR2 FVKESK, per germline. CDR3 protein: CASSQDLWTGGSSGNTIYF. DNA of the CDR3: TGTGCCAGCAGCCAAGATCTTTGGACAGGAGGGAGCTCTGGAAACACCATATATTTT.

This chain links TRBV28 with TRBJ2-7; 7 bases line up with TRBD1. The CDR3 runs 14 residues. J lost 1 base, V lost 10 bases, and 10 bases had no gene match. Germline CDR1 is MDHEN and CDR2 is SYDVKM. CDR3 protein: CAIEGAGPSYEQYF. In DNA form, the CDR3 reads TGTGCCATCGAGGGGGCCGGACCATCCTACGAGCAGTACTTC.

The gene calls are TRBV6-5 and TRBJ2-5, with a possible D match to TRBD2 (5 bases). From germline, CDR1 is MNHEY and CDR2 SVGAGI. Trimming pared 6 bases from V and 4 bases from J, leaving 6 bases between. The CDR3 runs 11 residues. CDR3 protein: CASRGRETQYF. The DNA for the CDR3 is TGTGCCAGCAGGGGGAGAGAGACCCAGTACTTC.

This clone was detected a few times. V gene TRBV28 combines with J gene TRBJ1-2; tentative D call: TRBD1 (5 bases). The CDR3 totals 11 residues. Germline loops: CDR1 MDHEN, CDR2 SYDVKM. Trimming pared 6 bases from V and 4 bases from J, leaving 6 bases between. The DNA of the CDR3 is TGTGCCAGCAGACAGGTCTATGGCTACACCTTC. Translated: CASRQVYGYTF.

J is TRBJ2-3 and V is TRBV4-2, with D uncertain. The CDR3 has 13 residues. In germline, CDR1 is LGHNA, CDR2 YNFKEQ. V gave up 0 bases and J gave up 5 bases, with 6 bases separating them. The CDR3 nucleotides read TGTGCCAGCAGCCAAGAGGTTAGAGATACGCAGTATTTT. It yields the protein CASSQEVRDTQYF.

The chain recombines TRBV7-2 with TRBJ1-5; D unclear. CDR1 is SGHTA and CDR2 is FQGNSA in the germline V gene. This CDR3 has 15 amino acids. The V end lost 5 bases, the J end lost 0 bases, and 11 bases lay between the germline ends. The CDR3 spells CASSLTVYSNQPQHF. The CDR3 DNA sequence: TGTGCCAGCAGCCTCACAGTTTATAGCAATCAGCCCCAGCATTTT.

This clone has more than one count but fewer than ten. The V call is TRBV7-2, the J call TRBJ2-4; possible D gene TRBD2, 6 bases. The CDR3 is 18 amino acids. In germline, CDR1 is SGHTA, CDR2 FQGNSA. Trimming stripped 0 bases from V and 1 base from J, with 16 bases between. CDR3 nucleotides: TGTGCCAGCAGCTTAGCAGGGACTTCCGGCGGGGCCAAAAACATTCAGTACTTC. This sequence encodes CASSLAGTSGGAKNIQYF.

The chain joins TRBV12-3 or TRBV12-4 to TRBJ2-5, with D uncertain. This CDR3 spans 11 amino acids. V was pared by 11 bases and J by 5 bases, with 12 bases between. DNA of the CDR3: TGTGCCTCGATGCAGGCGGAGACCCAGTACTTC. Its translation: CASMQAETQYF.

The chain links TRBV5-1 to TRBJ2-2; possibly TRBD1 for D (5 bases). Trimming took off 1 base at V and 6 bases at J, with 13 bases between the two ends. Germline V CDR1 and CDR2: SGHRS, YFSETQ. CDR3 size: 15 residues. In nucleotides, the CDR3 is TGCGCCAGCAGCTTGCAGGGTGCGAGTGCCGGGGAGCTGTTTTTT. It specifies CASSLQGASAGELFF.

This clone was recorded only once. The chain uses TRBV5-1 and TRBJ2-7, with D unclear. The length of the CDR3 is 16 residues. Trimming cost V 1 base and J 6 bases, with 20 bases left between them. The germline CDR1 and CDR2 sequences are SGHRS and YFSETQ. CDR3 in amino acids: CASSLLQPAVGSEQYF. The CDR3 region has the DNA TGCGCCAGCAGCTTGCTACAGCCCGCTGTTGGTTCCGAGCAGTACTTC.